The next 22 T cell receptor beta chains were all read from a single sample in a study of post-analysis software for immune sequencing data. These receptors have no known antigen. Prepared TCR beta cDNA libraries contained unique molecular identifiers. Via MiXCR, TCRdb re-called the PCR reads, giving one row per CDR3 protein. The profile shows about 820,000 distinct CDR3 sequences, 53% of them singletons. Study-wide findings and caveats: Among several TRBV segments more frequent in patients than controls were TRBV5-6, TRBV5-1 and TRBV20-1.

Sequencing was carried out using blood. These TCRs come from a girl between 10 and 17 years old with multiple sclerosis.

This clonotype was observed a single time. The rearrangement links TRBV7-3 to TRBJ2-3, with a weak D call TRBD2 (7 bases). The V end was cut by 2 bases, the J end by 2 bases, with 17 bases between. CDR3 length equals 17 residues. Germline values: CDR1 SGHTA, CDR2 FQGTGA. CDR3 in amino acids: CASSLGFMGGLTDTQYF. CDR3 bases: TGTGCCAGCAGCTTAGGGTTTATGGGGGGGCTCACAGATACGCAGTATTTT.

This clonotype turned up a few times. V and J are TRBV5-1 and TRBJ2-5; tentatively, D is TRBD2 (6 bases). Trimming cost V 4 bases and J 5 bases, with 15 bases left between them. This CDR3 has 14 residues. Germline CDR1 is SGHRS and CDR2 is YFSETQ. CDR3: CASSQDRELETQYF. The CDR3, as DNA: TGCGCCAGCAGCCAGGACCGGGAGTTGGAGACCCAGTACTTC.

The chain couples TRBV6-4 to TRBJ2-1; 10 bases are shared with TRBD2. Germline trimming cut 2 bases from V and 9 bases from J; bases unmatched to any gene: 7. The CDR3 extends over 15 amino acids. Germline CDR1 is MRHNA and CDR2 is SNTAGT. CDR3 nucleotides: TGTGCCAGCAGTGACGGAGCGGGGGGGCTCGGTGAGCAGTTCTTC. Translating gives CASSDGAGGLGEQFF.

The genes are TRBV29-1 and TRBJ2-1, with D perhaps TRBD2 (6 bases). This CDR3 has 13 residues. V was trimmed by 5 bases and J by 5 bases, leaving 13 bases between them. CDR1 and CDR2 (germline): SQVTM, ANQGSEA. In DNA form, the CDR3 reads TGCAGCGTTTGGGACTCGATTGACAATGAGCAGTTCTTC. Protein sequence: CSVWDSIDNEQFF.

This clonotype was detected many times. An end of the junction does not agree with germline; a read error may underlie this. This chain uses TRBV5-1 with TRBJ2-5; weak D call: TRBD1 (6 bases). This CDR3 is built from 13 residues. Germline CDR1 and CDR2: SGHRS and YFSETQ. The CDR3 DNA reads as TGTGCCAGCAGCTTCGGACAGCAAGAGACCCAGTACTTC. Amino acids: CASSFGQQETQYF.

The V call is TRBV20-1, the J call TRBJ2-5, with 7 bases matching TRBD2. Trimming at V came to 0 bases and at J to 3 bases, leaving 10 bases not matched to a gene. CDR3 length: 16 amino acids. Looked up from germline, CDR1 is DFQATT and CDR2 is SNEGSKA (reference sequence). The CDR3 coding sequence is TGCAGTGCTAGAGATCCATCCCGGCTAGCGGAAGAGACCCAGTACTTC. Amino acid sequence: CSARDPSRLAEETQYF.

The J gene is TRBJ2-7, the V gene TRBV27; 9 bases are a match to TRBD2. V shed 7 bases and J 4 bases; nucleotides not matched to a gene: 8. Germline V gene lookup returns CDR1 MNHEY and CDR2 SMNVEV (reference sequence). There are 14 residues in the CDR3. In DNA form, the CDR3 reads TGTGCCAGCATGGTAGAAGCGGGGGGATACGAGCAGTACTTC. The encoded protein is CASMVEAGGYEQYF.

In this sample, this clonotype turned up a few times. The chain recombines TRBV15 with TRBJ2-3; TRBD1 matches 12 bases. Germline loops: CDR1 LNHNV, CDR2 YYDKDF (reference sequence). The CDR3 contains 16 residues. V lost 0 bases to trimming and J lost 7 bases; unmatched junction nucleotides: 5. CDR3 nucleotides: TGTGCCACCAGCAGAGATCAGGGACAGGGGGCAAATACGCAGTATTTT. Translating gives CATSRDQGQGANTQYF.

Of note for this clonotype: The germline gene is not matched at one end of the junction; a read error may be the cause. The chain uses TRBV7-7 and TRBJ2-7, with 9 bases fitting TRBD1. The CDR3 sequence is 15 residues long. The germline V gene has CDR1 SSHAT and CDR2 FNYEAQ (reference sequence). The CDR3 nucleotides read TGTGCTAGCAGCCCTAGGACGGGACAGGGAGGCGAGCAGTACTTC. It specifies CASSPRTGQGGEQYF.

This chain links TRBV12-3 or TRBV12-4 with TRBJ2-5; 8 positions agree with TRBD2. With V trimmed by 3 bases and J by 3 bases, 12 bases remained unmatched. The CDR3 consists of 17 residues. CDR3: CASSFAPRRGLEETQYF. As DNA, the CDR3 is TGTGCCAGCAGTTTTGCCCCCCGGCGGGGACTAGAAGAGACCCAGTACTTC.

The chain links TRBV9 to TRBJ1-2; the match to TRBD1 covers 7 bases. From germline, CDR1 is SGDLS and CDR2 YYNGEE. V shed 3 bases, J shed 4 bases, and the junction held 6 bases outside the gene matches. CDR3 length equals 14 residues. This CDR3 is CASSAHRGGYGYTF. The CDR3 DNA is TGTGCCAGCAGCGCCCACAGGGGTGGCTATGGCTACACCTTC.

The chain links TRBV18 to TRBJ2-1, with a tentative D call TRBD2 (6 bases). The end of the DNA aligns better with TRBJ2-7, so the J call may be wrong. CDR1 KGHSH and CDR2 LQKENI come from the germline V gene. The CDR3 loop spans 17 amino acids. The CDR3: CASSPIFGGSGNYEQYF. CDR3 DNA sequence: TGTGCCAGCTCACCAATCTTCGGGGGTAGCGGAAACTACGAGCAGTACTTC.

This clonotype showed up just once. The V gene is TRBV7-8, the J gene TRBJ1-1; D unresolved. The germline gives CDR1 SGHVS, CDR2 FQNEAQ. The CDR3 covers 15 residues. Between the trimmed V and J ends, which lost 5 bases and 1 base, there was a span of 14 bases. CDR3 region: CASSPTLTRNTEAFF. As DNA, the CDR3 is TGTGCCAGCAGCCCTACCCTAACAAGGAACACTGAAGCTTTCTTT.

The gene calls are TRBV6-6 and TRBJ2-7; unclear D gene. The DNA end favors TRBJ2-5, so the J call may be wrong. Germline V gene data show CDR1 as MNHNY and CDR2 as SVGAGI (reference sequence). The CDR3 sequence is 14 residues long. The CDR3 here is CASSTTQNQETQYF. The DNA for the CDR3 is TGTGCCAGCAGTACGACTCAAAATCAAGAGACCCAGTACTTC.

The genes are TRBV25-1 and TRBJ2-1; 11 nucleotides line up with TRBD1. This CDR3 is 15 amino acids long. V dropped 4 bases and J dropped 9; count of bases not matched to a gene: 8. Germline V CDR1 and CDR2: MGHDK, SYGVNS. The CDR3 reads CASSAGTGGFSEQFF. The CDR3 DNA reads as TGTGCCAGCAGTGCCGGGACAGGGGGTTTCAGTGAGCAGTTCTTC.

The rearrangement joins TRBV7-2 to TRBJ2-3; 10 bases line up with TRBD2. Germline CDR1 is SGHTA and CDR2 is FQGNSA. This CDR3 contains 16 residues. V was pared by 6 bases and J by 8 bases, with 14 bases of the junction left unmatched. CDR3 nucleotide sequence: TGTGCCAGCAGTTGGGCGGGACTAGCGTTAGAAGTTACGCAGTATTTT. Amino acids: CASSWAGLALEVTQYF.

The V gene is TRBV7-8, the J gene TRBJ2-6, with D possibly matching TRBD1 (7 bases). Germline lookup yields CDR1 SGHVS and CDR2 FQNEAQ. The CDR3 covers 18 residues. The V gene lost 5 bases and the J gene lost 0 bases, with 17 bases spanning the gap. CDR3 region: CASSPRDSRFSGANVLTF. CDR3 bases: TGTGCCAGCAGCCCGCGGGACAGTCGTTTCTCTGGGGCCAACGTCCTGACTTTC.

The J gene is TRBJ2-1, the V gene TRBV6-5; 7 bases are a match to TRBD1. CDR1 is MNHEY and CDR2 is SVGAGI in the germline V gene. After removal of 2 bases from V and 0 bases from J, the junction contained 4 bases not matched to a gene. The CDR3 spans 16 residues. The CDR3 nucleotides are TGTGCCAGCAGTTACCTGGGGGACAGCTCCTACAATGAGCAGTTCTTC. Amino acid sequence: CASSYLGDSSYNEQFF.

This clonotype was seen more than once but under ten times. The CDR3 coding sequence is TGTGCCAGCAGCTACGACAGGGGGTTTCGTTCCGAGCAGTACTTC. Its protein is CASSYDRGFRSEQYF. The rearrangement links TRBV5-6 to TRBJ2-7; 9 bases map to TRBD1. This CDR3 is built from 15 residues. The junction had 10 bases not matched to a gene; V was cut back by 3 bases and J by 6 bases. Germline loops: CDR1 SGHDT, CDR2 YYEEEE.

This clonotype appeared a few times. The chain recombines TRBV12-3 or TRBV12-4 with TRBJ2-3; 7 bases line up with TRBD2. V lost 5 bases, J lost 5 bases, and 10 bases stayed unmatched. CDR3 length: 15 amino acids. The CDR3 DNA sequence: TGTGCCAGCAGTCTCCGGGACTACCTATTAGATACGCAGTATTTT. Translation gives CASSLRDYLLDTQYF.

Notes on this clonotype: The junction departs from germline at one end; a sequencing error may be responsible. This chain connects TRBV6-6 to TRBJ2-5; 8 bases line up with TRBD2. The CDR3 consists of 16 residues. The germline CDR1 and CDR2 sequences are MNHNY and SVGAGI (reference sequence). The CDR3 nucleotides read TGTGCCGGCAGTTACTCTACACGCGGGGGGCAAGAGACCCAGTACTTC. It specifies CAGSYSTRGGQETQYF.

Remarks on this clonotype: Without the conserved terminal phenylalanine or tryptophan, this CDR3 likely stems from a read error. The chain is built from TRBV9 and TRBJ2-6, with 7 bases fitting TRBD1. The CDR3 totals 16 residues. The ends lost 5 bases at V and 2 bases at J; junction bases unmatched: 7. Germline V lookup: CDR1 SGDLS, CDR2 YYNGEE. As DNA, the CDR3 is TGTGCCAGCAGTTCTATGAGGGGGCCTGGGGCCAACGTCCTGACTTGC. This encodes CASSSMRGPGANVLTC.